Following are 23 T cell receptor delta chains from one sample sequenced in a study of gamma-delta T cells after stem cell transplantation. TCRdb re-analyzed the RT-PCR reads via CATT. The data contain under 2,000 delta-chain clones, 2% to 2.5% of them singletons. The sample comprised gamma-delta T cells. Receptor source: a human donor. It is not recorded whose cells these are; they may come from a transplant donor.

This clone was counted many times. It is likely a read error: a sequence one base away is far more abundant. Other nucleotide sequences from this sample produce the same CDR3. CDR3 in DNA: TGTGCCTGTGACACCGTCGGCCTGGGGGATGCACTTGGCACCGATAAACTCATCTTT. This gives the protein CACDTVGLGDALGTDKLIF. The chain is built from TRDV2 and TRDJ1; 9 bases align to TRDD3. Germline assignment: CDR1 GEAIGNYY and CDR2 EKD. The CDR3 contains 19 residues. The trim removed 0 bases at V and 1 base at J, leaving 14 bases unmatched.

Concerning this clone: The TCRdb protein comes from a much larger clone and disagrees with this DNA's translation at residue 16, likely due to a read error; the protein given here is derived from the DNA. V and J are TRDV2 and TRDJ1, with 9 bases identical to TRDD3. The CDR3 is 19 amino acids. Germline CDR1 is GEAIGNYY and CDR2 is EKD. CDR3 sequence: CACDTLTMREGDTSDNLIF. The CDR3 DNA sequence: TGTGCCTGTGACACCCTTACTATGCGTGAGGGGGATACTTCCGATAACCTCATCTTT.

In this sample, this clone turned up many times. It differs at one base from a far larger clone, so likely a read error. This sample also contains other DNA sequences that code for the same CDR3. The chain has TRDV2 and TRDJ1; a weak D match, TRDD3 (6 bases). Looked up from germline, CDR1 is GEAIGNYY and CDR2 is EKD. This CDR3 has 16 amino acids. The CDR3 reads CACDLVGRRGNDKLIF. Here the CDR3 DNA reads TGTGCCTGTGACCTCGTGGGTAGGCGGGGGAACGATAAACTCATCTTC.

This clone has a handful of counts. TCRdb pairs this DNA with a much larger clone's protein that differs at residue 14, likely a read error; the protein shown was translated from the DNA. The chain links TRDV2 to TRDJ1, with 8 bases fitting TRDD3. CDR1 is GEAIGNYY, CDR2 EKD, per germline. This CDR3 spans 18 amino acids. CDR3 amino acids: CACDPLSGGLRGTGKLIF. The CDR3 nucleotides are TGTGCCTGTGACCCCCTTTCTGGGGGACTCCGGGGGACCGGTAAACTCATCTTT.

This clone was seen a handful of times. This DNA's translation and the protein TCRdb lists, from a much larger clone, do not match at residue 8, likely due to a read error; the protein shown is translated from the DNA. The CDR3 protein is CACDPLSWGLRGTDKLIF. The CDR3 region has the DNA TGTGCCTGTGACCCCCTTTCTTGGGGACTCCGGGGGACCGATAAACTCATCTTT. This sequence joins TRDV2 and TRDJ1, with a weak D call TRDD3 (5 bases). V lost 3 bases to trimming and J lost 2 bases, with 24 bases between them. Per the germline V gene, CDR1 is GEAIGNYY and CDR2 is EKD. The CDR3 consists of 18 residues.

About this clone: One base separates it from a far larger clone, so it is likely a read error. Within the sample, other DNA sequences also encode this same CDR3. This chain uses TRDV2 with TRDJ1, with D possibly matching TRDD3 (6 bases). The CDR3 is 16 residues long. Per germline, CDR1 GEAIGNYY and CDR2 EKD. The CDR3 spells CACDLLGTSYTDKLIF. CDR3 nucleotides: TGTGCCTGTGACCTACTGGGTACAAGTTACACCGATAAGCTCATCTTT.

About this clone: This likely came from a read error, as a far larger clone is one base away. At the DNA level, this CDR3 is encoded by other sequences in the same sample as well. The chain carries TRDV2 and TRDJ1, with 11 bases aligning to TRDD3. Germline V gene data show CDR1 as GEAIGNYY and CDR2 as EKD. This CDR3 is built from 20 residues. Unmatched junction bases numbered 15, after V lost 1 base and J lost 0 bases. CDR3 nucleotides: TGTGCCTGTGACACTCTATTGGGGGATACGCGAGTTGCCCACACCGATAAACTCATCTTT. Residues: CACDTLLGDTRVAHTDKLIF.

Notes on this clone: The TCRdb protein comes from a much larger clone and disagrees with this DNA's translation at residue 14, likely due to a read error; the protein given here is derived from the DNA. The chain joins TRDV2 to TRDJ1; tentatively, D is TRDD3 (6 bases). The CDR3 is 19 amino acids. The V gene lost 0 bases and the J gene lost 3 bases, with 25 bases spanning the gap. Germline CDR1 is GEAIGNYY and CDR2 is EKD. CDR3 amino acids: CACDTVGIRDKRAADKLIF. The CDR3 DNA follows: TGTGCCTGTGACACCGTAGGGATAAGGGACAAACGGGCCGCCGATAAACTCATCTTT.

Concerning this clone itself: This DNA translates differently at residues 6 and 11 from the TCRdb protein, which is that of a much larger clone; a read error is likely, and the protein shown is the DNA's own translation. The chain has TRDV2 and TRDJ1; 13 bases agree with TRDD3. Germline V gene lookup returns CDR1 GEAIGNYY and CDR2 EKD. This CDR3 region has 18 residues. With V trimmed by 1 base and J by 4 bases, 11 bases remained unmatched. The CDR3 sequence: CACDTATGGYGKGDKLIF. For the CDR3, the DNA is TGTGCCTGTGACACGGCCACTGGGGGATACGGGAAGGGCGATAAACTCATCTTT.

A note on this clone: A far larger clone is one nucleotide away, so this likely arose from a read error. Other DNA sequences in this specimen translate into the identical CDR3. This rearrangement joins TRDV2 to TRDJ3; TRDD2 is a possible D gene (6 bases). The CDR3 has 23 amino acids. The V gene lost 3 bases and the J gene lost 0 bases, with 29 bases spanning the gap. The germline CDR1 and CDR2 sequences are GEAIGNYY and EKD. CDR3 in amino acids: CACDSPPTASGGLPSWDTRQMFF. The CDR3 nucleotides read TGTGCCTGTGACTCCCCTCCTACGGCCTCTGGAGGATTACCCTCCTGGGACACCCGACAGATGTTTTTC.

This clone was found many times. V is TRDV2 and J is TRDJ1; 7 nucleotides line up with TRDD3. With V trimmed by 0 bases and J by 0 bases, 0 bases remained unmatched. This CDR3 contains 14 residues. Germline V CDR1 and CDR2: GEAIGNYY, EKD. This CDR3 is CACDTWGNTDKLIF. CDR3 in DNA: TGTGCCTGTGACACCTGGGGGAACACCGATAAACTCATCTTT.

There are a few counts of this clone. TCRdb's protein, taken from a much larger clone, differs from this DNA's translation at residue 18, likely owing to a read error; the protein displayed comes from the DNA. The chain recombines TRDV2 with TRDJ1, with D possibly TRDD3 on 6 matching bases. This CDR3 comprises 19 residues. Germline CDR1 GEAIGNYY, CDR2 EKD. The CDR3 protein is CACDTVGIRDKRATDKLTF. The CDR3 DNA reads as TGTGCCTGTGACACCGTAGGGATAAGGGACAAACGGGCCACCGATAAACTCACCTTT.

This clone was seen a handful of times. The TCRdb protein comes from a much larger clone and disagrees with this DNA's translation at residue 7, likely due to a read error; the protein given here is derived from the DNA. The chain recombines TRDV2 with TRDJ1, with TRDD3 matching 10 bases. This CDR3 contains 20 residues. V shed 3 bases, J shed 3 bases, and the junction held 21 bases outside the gene matches. The V gene's germline CDR1 is GEAIGNYY and CDR2 EKD. The DNA for the CDR3 is TGTGCCTGTGACTCGATGTTTACTGGGGGATCACCCCAGGAGGCCGATAAACTCATCTTT. Its protein product is CACDSMFTGGSPQEADKLIF.

Written as DNA, the CDR3 is TGTGCCTGTGACACCGCGGAGAGAGGGAGGGATAACCCCTGGGACACCCGACAGATGTTTTTC. The encoded protein is CACDTAERGRDNPWDTRQMFF. The chain is built from TRDV2 and TRDJ3; D perhaps matches TRDD3 (6 bases). The CDR3 covers 21 residues. Trimming removed 0 bases at V and 2 bases at J, with 22 bases between. Germline lookup yields CDR1 GEAIGNYY and CDR2 EKD.

This clone is medium-sized within its sample. With only one base between it and a far larger clone, this is likely a read error. This specimen includes other DNA sequences encoding the same CDR3. The genes are TRDV2 and TRDJ1; 7 positions agree with TRDD3. Germline CDR1 reads GEAIGNYY; CDR2 reads EKD. The length of the CDR3 is 20 residues. CDR3 coding DNA: TGTGCCTGTGACACGATTCGCCCGCCTGGTGGGGGACCTGACACCGATAAACTCATCTTC. Translated: CACDTIRPPGGGPDTDKLIF.

This clone was seen more than once but under ten times. TCRdb assigns this DNA the protein of a much larger clone, which departs from its translation at residue 7; this likely reflects a read error, and the protein shown comes from translating the DNA. The chain employs TRDV2 and TRDJ1, with D perhaps matching TRDD3 (6 bases). The V gene lost 1 base and the J gene lost 12 bases, with 26 bases spanning the gap. The CDR3 is made up of 16 amino acids. Germline values: CDR1 GEAIGNYY, CDR2 EKD. The CDR3 nucleotides are TGTGCCTGTGACACGCTGGAGGATGGGGGCGATAAAAGGATCATCTTT. It translates to CACDTLEDGGDKRIIF.

By proportion, this clone is large (0.1 to 1%). The chain couples TRDV2 to TRDJ1; TRDD3 aligns across 11 bases. V dropped 6 bases and J dropped 0; count of bases not matched to a gene: 35. CDR1 and CDR2 (germline): GEAIGNYY, EKD. The CDR3 covers 25 residues. The DNA for the CDR3 is TGTGCCTGTTCCAACCTCCCCCTCTCGACCCCGCCCGTACTGGGGGATATGGGGGACACCGATAAACTCATCTTT. Protein: CACSNLPLSTPPVLGDMGDTDKLIF.

Only a few counts were recorded for this clone. A far bigger clonotype differs at one base, so this is likely a read error. Within the sample, other DNA sequences also encode this same CDR3. This sequence joins TRDV2 and TRDJ1; 12 positions match TRDD3. This CDR3 region has 17 residues. CDR1 and CDR2 (germline): GEAIGNYY, EKD. The CDR3 region has the DNA TGTGCCTGCGACACGGTACTGGGGGATACTTACACCGATAAACTCATCTTT. This gives the protein CACDTVLGDTYTDKLIF.

This clone has more than one count but fewer than ten. TCRdb attributes to this sequence the protein of a much larger clone, which differs from the DNA translation at residue 10; a read error is likely, and the protein displayed is translated from the DNA. The chain uses TRDV2 and TRDJ1; the D is unclear. Per germline, CDR1 GEAIGNYY and CDR2 EKD. The CDR3 spans 15 residues. V lost 2 bases and J 3 bases, leaving 15 bases between the germline ends. The CDR3 sequence is CACDILGGPPDKLIF. The CDR3 region has the DNA TGTGCCTGTGACATATTAGGAGGTCCGCCCGATAAACTCATCTTT.

There are a few counts of this clone. For this DNA, TCRdb reports the protein of a much larger clone, which diverges at residue 6, most likely from a read error; the protein presented here is translated directly from the DNA. V usage is TRDV2 and J usage is TRDJ1, with TRDD3 matching over 11 bases. V was clipped by 0 bases and J by 6 bases; unmatched bases: 11. The CDR3 spans 17 residues. Germline assignment: CDR1 GEAIGNYY and CDR2 EKD. The CDR3 is CACDTMELGDKPYKLIF. Written as DNA, the CDR3 is TGTGCCTGTGACACCATGGAACTGGGGGATAAGCCCTATAAACTCATCTTT.

This clone was seen more than once but under ten times. The mismatch at residue 9 between this DNA's translation and the TCRdb protein of a much larger clone likely reflects a read error; the protein shown is translated from the DNA. The J gene is TRDJ1, the V gene TRDV2; D is undetermined. Germline V gene sequence: CDR1 GEAIGNYY, CDR2 EKD. Trimming shortened V by 3 bases and J by 2 bases, and 12 bases separated the two germline ends. The CDR3 totals 14 residues. The chain's CDR3 is CACDPLGGTDKLIF. CDR3 sequence (DNA): TGTGCCTGTGACCCGTTAGGAGGGACCGATAAACTCATCTTT.

In this sample, this clone is medium-sized. A far larger clone is one nucleotide away, so this likely arose from a read error. The chain recombines TRDV2 with TRDJ1; 7 bases are shared with TRDD3. From germline, CDR1 is GEAIGNYY and CDR2 EKD. CDR3 length equals 17 residues. V trimming: 1 base; J trimming: 3 bases; junction bases outside the gene matches: 13. The CDR3 nucleotides read TGTGCCTGTGACACTCTGGGGGGTACAGGAGCCTCCGATAAACTCATCTTT. This encodes CACDTLGGTGASDKLIF.

There are a few counts of this clone. TCRdb has a much larger clone's protein, which differs at residue 11 from the translation of this DNA, likely because of a read error; what is shown is the protein translated from the DNA. V usage is TRDV2 and J usage is TRDJ1; the match to TRDD3 covers 9 bases. J gave up 12 bases and V 1 base, and 17 bases lay outside the gene matches. The CDR3 is 16 residues long. Germline loops: CDR1 GEAIGNYY, CDR2 EKD. DNA for the CDR3: TGTGCCTGTGACACGCTGGGGGATGGGGGCGAGAAAAGGATCATCTTT. Amino acid sequence: CACDTLGDGGEKRIIF.